A selection of T cell receptor beta chains follows, all from one sample in a study of blood T cell repertoires in COVID-19. Clones were sequenced by immunoSEQ multiplex PCR, and TCRdb holds only the in-frame ones, with some missing. The sample lists 250,000 to 350,000 clones; around 90% were seen once. The sequenced sample consisted of peripheral blood. The receptor source for this set is a woman between 25 and 40 years old with COVID-19, enrolled during active disease. Both conserved end residues are part of each CDR3. Each record gives: CDR3 DNA, CDR3 protein, V gene, D gene, clone size, J gene. The D gene is left open where the match is weak. Clone size, where shown, is once, few, many, or a class for clones that have expanded.

TGTGCCAGTAGTATAGGAGACAGACAAGAGACCCAGTACTTC CASSIGDRQETQYF TRBV19 - - TRBJ2-5
TGTGCCAGCAGCCCCCGGACAGGGGAAGAGACCCAGTACTTC CASSPRTGEETQYF TRBV7-9 TRBD1 - TRBJ2-5
TGTGCCAGCAGCTTAGGCTCCTCTGGTCCTACCGGGGAGCTGTTTTTT CASSLGSSGPTGELFF TRBV7-3 - - TRBJ2-2
TGTGCCAGCAGCGCCCAGGGGGCAGAGGGCTACACCTTC CASSAQGAEGYTF TRBV5-4 TRBD1 once TRBJ1-2
TGTGCCAGCTCACAAAAAAAACAGGGGGCTGGCTATGGCTACACCTTC CASSQKKQGAGYGYTF TRBV18 TRBD1 - TRBJ1-2
TGCGCCAGCAGCTTGTCGAACGGGGCCGGGGGGGAGCAGTACTTC CASSLSNGAGGEQYF TRBV5-1 TRBD2 - TRBJ2-7
TGTGCCAGCAGCTTAGGGGCAGGAGGTCCCTACGAGCAGTACTTC CASSLGAGGPYEQYF TRBV7-8 - - TRBJ2-7
TGTGCCAGCAGCGTAGCAGGGGACACTGAAGCTTTCTTT CASSVAGDTEAFF TRBV9 - few TRBJ1-1
TGCGCCAGCAGCAGGGGTTTAGGGCTAGCGGAAGACTACGAGCAGTACTTC CASSRGLGLAEDYEQYF TRBV5-1 TRBD2 - TRBJ2-7
TGTGCCAGCAGTGATCGGCGGAAAACTGGAAACACCATATATTTT CASSDRRKTGNTIYF TRBV6-1 - - TRBJ1-3
TGTGCCATCAGGAGACAGGTACCTAACTATGGCTACACCTTC CAIRRQVPNYGYTF TRBV10-3 - - TRBJ1-2
TGCGCCAGCAGTGAAACCGGACAGGGTAGGGAGACCCAGTACTTC CASSETGQGRETQYF TRBV10-1 TRBD1 - TRBJ2-5
TGTGCCTGGAGCGAGGGACAGAACAATGAGCAGTTCTTC CAWSEGQNNEQFF TRBV30 TRBD1 - TRBJ2-1
TGTGCCAGCAGTGAATTTGGGACAGGAGAGGTAGATACGCAGTATTTT CASSEFGTGEVDTQYF TRBV6-1 TRBD1 - TRBJ2-3
TGTGCCAGCAGTCCGACCTCGACAGGGAAAGAGGGGGCAAGAGAAGAAAAACTGTTTTTT CASSPTSTGKEGAREEKLFF TRBV27 TRBD1 - TRBJ1-4
TGTGCCAGCAGCCAAGATTCAGCGGCTTTTTACTCTGGAAACACCATATATTTT CASSQDSAAFYSGNTIYF TRBV3-1/TRBV3-2 - - TRBJ1-3
TGTGCCAGCAGCGCCGGGACTAGCGGCTACAATGAGCAGTTCTTC CASSAGTSGYNEQFF TRBV9 TRBD2 - TRBJ2-1
TGTGCCAGCACCGACGGGACAGGGGCTTATGGCGAGCAGTACTTC CASTDGTGAYGEQYF TRBV27 TRBD1 - TRBJ2-7
TGTGCCACCAGCGATTTAGCGGGTAGCTCCTACAATGAGCAGTTCTTC CATSDLAGSSYNEQFF TRBV15 TRBD2 - TRBJ2-1
TGTGCCAGCAGCTTTCAAAGGGGCAAATATGGTGAGCAGTTCTTC CASSFQRGKYGEQFF TRBV5-4 - - TRBJ2-1
TGTGCCAGCAGTTTAGCGACAGCCCTGAACACTGAAGCTTTCTTT CASSLATALNTEAFF TRBV27 - once TRBJ1-1
TGTGCCAGCAGACCCCCTCGGGAAGAGACCCAGTACTTC CASRPPREETQYF TRBV7-9 - - TRBJ2-5
TGTGCCAGCAGCTTGGAGGACAGATCAATCTACAATGAGCAGTTCTTC CASSLEDRSIYNEQFF TRBV5-8 - - TRBJ2-1
TGTGCCAGCAGCTTGAGCGGGAACTCGCATGAGCAGTTCTTC CASSLSGNSHEQFF TRBV11-2 TRBD2 - TRBJ2-1
TGTGCCAGCAGTACAGGGGGCGAAAAACTGTTTTTT CASSTGGEKLFF TRBV6-5 TRBD1 - TRBJ1-4
TGTGCCAGCACGTGGGGCAGCAATCAGCCCCAGCATTTT CASTWGSNQPQHF TRBV28 - - TRBJ1-5
TGTGCCAGCAGCCCTATATCTCGGACAGGCTCCTACGAGCAGTACTTC CASSPISRTGSYEQYF TRBV7-8 TRBD1 - TRBJ2-7
TGCGCCAGCAGCAGAACCGGGACAGGGGCCACCGGGGAGCTGTTTTTT CASSRTGTGATGELFF TRBV5-1 TRBD1 - TRBJ2-2
TGTGCCAGCAGCCGCCCGAGTAACAATGAGCAGTTCTTC CASSRPSNNEQFF TRBV3-1/TRBV3-2 - - TRBJ2-1
TGCAGCGTTCGGGGACAGGGCTACGAGCAGTACTTC CSVRGQGYEQYF TRBV29-1 TRBD1 - TRBJ2-7
TGTGCCAGCAGTGAATCCGGGGGAATGAGCTACTACGAGCAGTACTTC CASSESGGMSYYEQYF TRBV2 - - TRBJ2-7
TGTGCCAGTAGTATAGTCAAATACAATGAGCAGTTCTTC CASSIVKYNEQFF TRBV19 - - TRBJ2-1
TGTGCCATCAGTGGAACAGCTCCGAGGGCTGAAGCTTTCTTT CAISGTAPRAEAFF TRBV10-3 - - TRBJ1-1
TGTGCCAGCAACGAGGGGACTAGCGGGAGGTACGAGCAGTACTTC CASNEGTSGRYEQYF TRBV7-8 TRBD2 - TRBJ2-7
TGTGCCAGCAGCTTTGGCGGGACCAATGAGCAGTTCTTC CASSFGGTNEQFF TRBV5-5 - - TRBJ2-1
TGTGCCAGCAGCTTAAGGGACAGTACCTACGAGCAGTACTTC CASSLRDSTYEQYF TRBV5-4 TRBD1 - TRBJ2-7
TGCGCCAGCAGCGCCCAAGGACAGAGGAACATGAACACTGAAGCTTTCTTT CASSAQGQRNMNTEAFF TRBV5-1 - - TRBJ1-1
TGTGCCAGCAGAGGACAGGGGGTGATCTACGAGCAGTACTTC CASRGQGVIYEQYF TRBV6-5 TRBD1 once TRBJ2-7
TGTGCCAGTAGTATAGTTGGAAGCGACTATGGCTACACCTTC CASSIVGSDYGYTF TRBV19 - - TRBJ1-2
TGTGCCAGCAGCCCGGACAGGGGAGGATTCTATGGCTACACCTTC CASSPDRGGFYGYTF TRBV5-8 TRBD1 - TRBJ1-2
TGTGCCTGGAGTGACAGTGAGGGGGCGCCTTCCAATGAGCAGTTCTTC CAWSDSEGAPSNEQFF TRBV30 TRBD1 - TRBJ2-1
TGTGCCAGCAGCTTTGGACTAGCGAAGTCAATAGCCAAAAACATTCAGTACTTC CASSFGLAKSIAKNIQYF TRBV5-4 TRBD2 - TRBJ2-4
TGTGCCAGCAGTCCCCGCGACAGGGTGGGGGGCTACACCTTC CASSPRDRVGGYTF TRBV6-5 TRBD1 - TRBJ1-2
TGTGCCAGCAGTTTATTAGGACTAGCGGACCGCACAGATACGCAGTATTTT CASSLLGLADRTDTQYF TRBV27 TRBD2 - TRBJ2-3
TGTGCCAGCAGCGTAGAGCCGGGACAGGGGTACGAGCAGTACTTC CASSVEPGQGYEQYF TRBV9 TRBD1 once TRBJ2-7
TGTGCCAGCAGCCTCCGGACTAGCGGGAACCCCTCTGATAATGAGCAGTTCTTC CASSLRTSGNPSDNEQFF TRBV7-8 TRBD2 - TRBJ2-1
TGTGCCACCAGTGATTCGCGACAGGGTAACACTGAAGCTTTCTTT CATSDSRQGNTEAFF TRBV24-1 TRBD1 - TRBJ1-1
TGTGCCAGCAGTTTATCGGTCAGCTCCTATAATTCACCCCTCCACTTT CASSLSVSSYNSPLHF TRBV27 - - TRBJ1-6
TGCAGCGTTGGCGTCTCCGGGTATGGCTACACCTTC CSVGVSGYGYTF TRBV29-1 - few TRBJ1-2
TGTGCCATCAACCCACAGGGGGCGCTTCATGGCTACACCTTC CAINPQGALHGYTF TRBV10-3 TRBD1 - TRBJ1-2
TGTGCCAGCAGCCCTGGGGCAGGGCGGTCCCTATATGGCTACACCTTC CASSPGAGRSLYGYTF TRBV9 - - TRBJ1-2
TGTGCCAGTAGTATAGATCCCAGGGAAGGGCGAACTTTCTTT CASSIDPREGRTFF TRBV19 - - TRBJ1-1
TGTGCCAGCAGCTTCCAGACAGGGACCTATGGCTACACCTTC CASSFQTGTYGYTF TRBV5-6 TRBD1 - TRBJ1-2
TGTGCCAGCAGCCAAGGGGCACTCTACGAGCAGTACTTC CASSQGALYEQYF TRBV4-2 - few TRBJ2-7
TGTGCCAGCAGCGTAGCTAGCGGAAACTTCTACGAGCAGTACTTC CASSVASGNFYEQYF TRBV9 TRBD2 - TRBJ2-7